This TCR beta chain comes out of a study of sequential checkpoint blockade in melanoma. As for the study in general: Both treatment sequences were followed by maintenance nivolumab.

Only in-frame clones appear in the TCRdb table, and some are missing; sequencing was by immunoSEQ multiplex PCR. The sample shows roughly 8,400 clones, around 64% of them seen only once. Between the trimmed V and J ends, which lost 8 bases and 2 bases, there was a span of 15 bases. CDR3 size: 14 residues. Germline V gives CDR1 LNHNV, CDR2 YYDKDF (reference sequence). The treatment here: randomized to nivolumab then ipilimumab (arm A) or the reverse (arm B). Patients had received no earlier DNA-damaging chemotherapy. The chain links TRBV15 to TRBJ1-2, with D hard to call. This TCR was recovered from a human patient with melanoma. Some clones in this sample may be carry-over from other donors' samples. Sample: CD8+ T cells sorted from blood (inferred from file names), taken from a patient given nivolumab and ipilimumab in sequence. The CDR3 sequence is CATAAFELNYGYTF. CDR3 nucleotides: TGTGCCACCGCGGCCTTCGAATTAAACTATGGCTACACCTTC.